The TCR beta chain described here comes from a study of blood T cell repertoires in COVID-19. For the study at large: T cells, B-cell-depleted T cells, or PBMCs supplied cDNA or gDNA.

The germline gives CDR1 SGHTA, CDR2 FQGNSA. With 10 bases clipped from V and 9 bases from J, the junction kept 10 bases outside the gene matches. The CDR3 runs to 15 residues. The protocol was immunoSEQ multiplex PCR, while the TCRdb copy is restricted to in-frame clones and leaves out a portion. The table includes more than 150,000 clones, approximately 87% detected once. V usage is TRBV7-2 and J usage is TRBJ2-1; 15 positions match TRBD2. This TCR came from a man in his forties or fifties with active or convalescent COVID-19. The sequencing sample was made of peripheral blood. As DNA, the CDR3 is TGTGCCAAGGGACTAGCGGGGGGCCCTGGGGTTGAGCAGTTCTTC. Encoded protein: CAKGLAGGPGVEQFF.